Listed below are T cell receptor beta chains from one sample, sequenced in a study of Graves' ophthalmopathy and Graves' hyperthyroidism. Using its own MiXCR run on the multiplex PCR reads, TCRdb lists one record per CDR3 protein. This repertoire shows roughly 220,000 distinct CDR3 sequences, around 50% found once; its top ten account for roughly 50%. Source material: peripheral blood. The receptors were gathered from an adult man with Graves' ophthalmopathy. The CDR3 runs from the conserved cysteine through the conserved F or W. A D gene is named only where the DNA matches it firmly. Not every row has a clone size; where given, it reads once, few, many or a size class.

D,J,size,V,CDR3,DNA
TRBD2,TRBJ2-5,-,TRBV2,CASRDRTSGGPRQETQYF,TGTGCCAGCAGAGACCGGACTAGCGGGGGCCCCAGGCAAGAGACCCAGTACTTC
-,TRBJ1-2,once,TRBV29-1,CSVGGRERGGYTF,TGCAGCGTTGGGGGCAGGGAGCGGGGCGGCTACACCTTC
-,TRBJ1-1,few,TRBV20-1,CSARDGRGLSSEAFF,TGCAGTGCTAGAGATGGGAGGGGCCTGTCATCTGAAGCTTTCTTT
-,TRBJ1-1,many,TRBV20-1,CSAIGQPMNTEAFF,TGCAGTGCTATCGGACAGCCCATGAACACTGAAGCTTTCTTT
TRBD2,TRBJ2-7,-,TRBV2,CASTLASGSYEQYF,TGTGCCAGCACCCTCGCTAGCGGCAGCTACGAGCAGTACTTC
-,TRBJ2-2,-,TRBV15,CATSSSSVGQSGELFF,TGTGCCACCAGCAGCTCGTCGGTGGGGCAAAGCGGGGAGCTGTTTTTT
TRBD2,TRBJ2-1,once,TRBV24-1,CATSSSGRGNEQFF,TGTGCCACCAGCTCTAGCGGGAGGGGCAATGAGCAGTTCTTC
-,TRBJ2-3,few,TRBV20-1,CSAKGRRPTDTQYF,TGCAGTGCTAAAGGGCGACGACCGACAGATACGCAGTATTTT
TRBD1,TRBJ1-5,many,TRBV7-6,CASSSGQGNQPQHF,TGTGCCAGCAGCTCAGGACAGGGGAATCAGCCCCAGCATTTT
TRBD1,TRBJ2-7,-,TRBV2,CASRDGQGAYEQYF,TGTGCCAGCAGGGATGGACAGGGGGCCTACGAGCAGTACTTC
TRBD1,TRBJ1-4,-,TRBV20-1,CSASPGTVKLFF,TGCAGTGCTAGCCCCGGGACAGTAAAACTGTTTTTT
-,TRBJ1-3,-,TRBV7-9,CASRSSGNTIYF,TGTGCCAGCAGGAGCTCTGGAAACACCATATATTTT
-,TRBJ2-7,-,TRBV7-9,CASSPGTGLSYEQYF,TGTGCCAGCAGCCCCGGGACGGGCCTCTCCTACGAGCAGTACTTC
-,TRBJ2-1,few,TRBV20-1,CSARDLASEQFF,TGCAGTGCTAGAGATCTGGCAAGCGAGCAGTTCTTC
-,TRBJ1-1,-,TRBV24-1,CATSDLVGTEAFF,TGTGCCACCAGTGATTTGGTCGGCACTGAAGCTTTCTTT
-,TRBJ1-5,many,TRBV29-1,CSAGGQRNQPQHF,TGCAGCGCTGGGGGCCAACGCAATCAGCCCCAGCATTTT
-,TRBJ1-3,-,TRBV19,CASSDEGVRSGNTIYF,TGTGCCAGTAGTGATGAGGGGGTGCGCTCTGGAAACACCATATATTTT
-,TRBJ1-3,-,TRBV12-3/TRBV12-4,CASSREGIGYTIYF,TGTGCCAGCAGTCGAGAGGGTATCGGGTACACCATATATTTT
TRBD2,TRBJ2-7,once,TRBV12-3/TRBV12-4,CASGSFPSGSSYEQYF,TGTGCTAGTGGCTCCTTCCCTAGCGGGAGCTCCTACGAGCAGTACTTC
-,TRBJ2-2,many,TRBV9,CASSVDTGELFF,TGCGCCAGCAGTGTAGACACCGGGGAGCTGTTTTTT
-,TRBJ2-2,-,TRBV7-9,CASSYTRGSTGELFF,TGTGCCAGCAGTTACACCCGGGGCAGCACCGGGGAGCTGTTTTTT
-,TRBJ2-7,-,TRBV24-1,CATSDRGYEQYF,TGTGCCACCAGTGACAGGGGCTACGAGCAGTACTTC
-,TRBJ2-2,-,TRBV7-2,CASSSRPRMDGELFF,TGTGCCAGCAGCTCGAGACCGAGGATGGATGGGGAGCTGTTTTTT
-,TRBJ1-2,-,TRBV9,CASTDNYGYTF,TGCGCCAGCACAGACAACTATGGCTACACCTTC
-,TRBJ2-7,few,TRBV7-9,CASSFGGRYEQYF,TGTGCCAGCAGCTTCGGGGGGCGCTACGAGCAGTACTTC
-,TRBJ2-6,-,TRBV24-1,CASSRAGSGANVLTF,TGTGCCAGCAGCCGTGCTGGCTCTGGGGCCAACGTCCTGACTTTC
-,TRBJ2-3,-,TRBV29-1,CSTTGTALTDTQYF,TGCAGCACTACCGGGACGGCGCTCACAGATACGCAGTATTTT
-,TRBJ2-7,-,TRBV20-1,CSARDLEDSMPYEQYF,TGCAGTGCTAGAGATCTTGAAGACTCTATGCCCTACGAGCAGTACTTC
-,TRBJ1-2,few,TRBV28,CASSSGGVRGYTF,TGTGCCAGCAGTTCGGGAGGGGTCAGAGGCTACACCTTC
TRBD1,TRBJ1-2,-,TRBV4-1,CASSQEPGTGGDYGYTF,TGCGCCAGCAGCCAAGAACCCGGGACAGGGGGCGACTATGGCTACACCTTC
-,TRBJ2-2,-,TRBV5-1,CASSLGDGNTGELFF,TGCGCCAGCAGCTTGGGGGACGGGAACACCGGGGAGCTGTTTTTT
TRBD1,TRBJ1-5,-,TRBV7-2,CASSLGTGLKPQHF,TGTGCCAGCAGCTTAGGGACAGGGCTGAAGCCCCAGCATTTT
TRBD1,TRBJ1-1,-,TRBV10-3,CASSYRNRGNTEAFF,TGTGCCAGCAGTTACCGCAACAGGGGAAACACTGAAGCTTTCTTT
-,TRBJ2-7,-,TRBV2,CASSRDFGDHEQYF,TGTGCCAGCAGCCGGGACTTCGGGGACCACGAGCAGTACTTC
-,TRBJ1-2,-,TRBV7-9,CASSPTQGGTF,TGTGCCAGCAGCCCGACGCAAGGGGGAACCTTC
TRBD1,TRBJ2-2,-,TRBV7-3,CAGANRGWGELFF,TGTGCCGGAGCAAACAGGGGTTGGGGGGAGCTGTTTTTT